This T cell receptor (beta chain) was obtained from a study of cytomegalovirus exposure and HLA in healthy donors. Regarding this clone: Its specificity is not known.

Germline CDR1 and CDR2: MNHNS and SASEGT. The ends lost 8 bases at V and 3 bases at J; junction bases unmatched: 4. The CDR3 runs to 13 residues. 60 Vbeta and 13 Jbeta primers were used in PCR. The protocol was immunoSEQ multiplex PCR, while the TCRdb copy is restricted to in-frame clones and leaves out a portion. Among about 170,000 clones listed, less than 90% were seen once. The study, taken as a whole, reports: Roughly uniform sequencing depth across donors was assumed, possibly incorrectly.

The chain links TRBV6-1 to TRBJ2-7; 10 nucleotides agree with TRBD1. The origin of this receptor is a woman aged 50 to 65 in good health and CMV-seropositive. The sequencing sample was made of PBMCs. The CDR3 DNA follows: TGTGCCAGCTCCGACAGGGGGCTCTACGAGCAGTACTTC. This sequence encodes CASSDRGLYEQYF.